This TCR beta chain derives from a study of blood T cells in healthy people across ages. In this sample, this clonotype turned up many times. The antigen is not known. Notes on the study in general: The unsorted PBMCs prevented any conclusive comparison of naive versus antigen-experienced cells. Roughly linear declines in TCR beta diversity per million T cells occurred with age.

Then a second PCR, running about 6 to 11 cycles, was carried out with a sample-barcoded 5' primer and a J-beta primer mix. TCRdb reprocessed the 5' RACE reads via MiXCR and lists one record per CDR3 protein. The table lists a few hundred thousand distinct CDR3 sequences, 27% of them singletons, with around 29% in the top ten. The V gene lost 5 bases and the J gene lost 3 bases, with 13 bases spanning the gap. This CDR3 has 13 amino acids. The germline gives CDR1 SQVTM, CDR2 ANQGSEA. Donors each provided roughly 10 milliliters of peripheral blood. The J gene is TRBJ1-1, the V gene TRBV29-1; tentatively, D is TRBD1 (5 bases). This TCR was recovered from a woman in her seventies in good health. The source material was blood. This CDR3 is CSVRRSGDTEAFF. For the CDR3, the DNA is TGCAGCGTTCGGAGGTCGGGGGACACTGAAGCTTTCTTT.